These 30 T cell receptor beta chains were sequenced from one sample in a study of T cell changes during pregnancy in multiple sclerosis. The protocol was immunoSEQ multiplex PCR, while the TCRdb copy is restricted to in-frame clones and leaves out a portion. The data show about 97,000 clones, around 92% seen once. Sequencing was performed on peripheral blood, taken in the second trimester of pregnancy. These receptors all come from a female donor with multiple sclerosis, enrolled in a pregnancy study.

The chain recombines TRBV2 with TRBJ2-7; 9 bases line up with TRBD2. CDR3 size: 13 residues. The V gene end was trimmed by 7 bases and the J gene end by 2 bases; junction bases not matched to a gene: 3. Germline loops: CDR1 SNHLY, CDR2 FYNNEI. For the CDR3, the DNA is TGTGCCAGCAACCTAGCGGGAACCTACGAGCAGTACTTC. This codes for CASNLAGTYEQYF.

The V call is TRBV27, the J call TRBJ1-2; 7 bases map to TRBD1. The ends lost 6 bases at V and 5 bases at J; junction bases unmatched: 6. The CDR3 is 13 residues long. Germline CDR1 reads MNHEY; CDR2 reads SMNVEV (reference sequence). The CDR3 DNA is TGTGCCAGCAGGGCCCAACAGGGGTATGGCTACACCTTC. Translating gives CASRAQQGYGYTF.

The chain has TRBV7-6 and TRBJ2-7; TRBD2 agrees at 9 bases. This CDR3 is 18 amino acids long. Trimming cost V 3 bases and J 0 bases; bases outside gene matches: 12. CDR1 and CDR2 from the germline V gene are SGHVS and FNYEAQ. CDR3 residues: CASSLLATSGLSSYEQYF. For the CDR3, the DNA is TGTGCCAGCAGCTTGTTGGCGACTAGCGGTTTAAGCTCCTACGAGCAGTACTTC.

The J gene is TRBJ2-3, the V gene TRBV7-9, with 9 bases matching TRBD1. The CDR3 runs to 14 residues. The junction had 3 bases not matched to a gene; V was cut back by 3 bases and J by 5 bases. Germline V lookup: CDR1 SEHNR, CDR2 FQNEAQ (reference sequence). The CDR3 coding sequence is TGTGCCAGCAGCTTGACAGGGGGGGGAGATACGCAGTATTTT. Protein sequence: CASSLTGGGDTQYF.

This chain links TRBV7-2 with TRBJ2-7; D gene unclear. This CDR3 has 11 residues. Trimming removed 5 bases from V and 4 bases from J, with 6 bases in between. Germline lookup yields CDR1 SGHTA and CDR2 FQGNSA. For the CDR3, the DNA is TGTGCCAGCAGCCCTTCTTACGAGCAGTACTTC. Its protein is CASSPSYEQYF.

The CDR3 protein is CATSRDPRSTDTQYF. The CDR3 nucleotides read TGTGCCACCAGCAGAGACCCTAGAAGCACAGATACGCAGTATTTT. This chain joins TRBV15 and TRBJ2-3, with D unresolved. In germline, CDR1 is LNHNV, CDR2 YYDKDF (reference sequence). The CDR3 is 15 amino acids. V was cut by 0 bases and J by 0 bases, with 7 bases left in between.

The V gene is TRBV13, the J gene TRBJ2-7; D gene uncertain. V was clipped by 5 bases and J by 0 bases, with 14 bases between them. CDR3 length equals 15 residues. CDR1 PRHDT and CDR2 FYEKMQ come from the germline V gene (reference sequence). CDR3 residues: CASSDTSESSYEQYF. In DNA, the CDR3 is TGTGCCAGCAGCGATACCTCGGAGAGCTCCTACGAGCAGTACTTC.

The gene calls are TRBV28 and TRBJ1-6; 7 bases match TRBD1. The CDR3 is made up of 16 amino acids. With V trimmed by 6 bases and J by 7 bases, 12 bases remained unmatched. Germline assignment: CDR1 MDHEN and CDR2 SYDVKM. The CDR3 sequence: CASSTTRKGANSPLHF. CDR3 nucleotide sequence: TGTGCCAGCAGCACAACGCGAAAGGGGGCCAATTCACCCCTCCACTTT. Variable domain in full (rest from reference TRBV28 and TRBJ1-6): DVKVTQSSRYLVKRTGEKVFLECVQDMDHENMFWYRQDPGLGLRLIYFSYDVKMKEKGDIPEGYSVSREKKERFSLILESASTNQTSMYLCASSTTRKGANSPLHFGNGTRLTVT.

The V gene is TRBV9, the J gene TRBJ2-7; the match to TRBD1 covers 9 bases. CDR3 length equals 15 residues. V shed 4 bases and J 3 bases; nucleotides not matched to a gene: 8. The germline V gene has CDR1 SGDLS and CDR2 YYNGEE. The CDR3 region is CASSFRDRDVYEQYF. The CDR3 DNA sequence: TGTGCCAGCAGCTTCCGGGACAGGGATGTCTACGAGCAGTACTTC.

V and J are TRBV27 and TRBJ1-2; D possibly corresponds to TRBD1 (6 bases). The CDR3 sequence is 16 residues long. The V gene lost 0 bases and the J gene lost 3 bases, with 14 bases spanning the gap. The germline V gene encodes CDR1 MNHEY and CDR2 SMNVEV (reference sequence). CDR3 sequence: CASSLSAGAKDYGYTF. In nucleotides, the CDR3 is TGTGCCAGCAGTTTATCGGCAGGGGCGAAGGACTATGGCTACACCTTC.

This chain uses TRBV7-9 with TRBJ2-7; the D is unclear. CDR3 length: 11 residues. Per germline, CDR1 SEHNR and CDR2 FQNEAQ (reference sequence). Trimming removed 5 bases from V and 7 bases from J, with 9 bases in between. DNA for the CDR3: TGTGCCAGCAGCCCGGCTAGTGAGCAGTACTTC. This codes for CASSPASEQYF. Full variable domain (rest looked up from reference TRBV7-9 and TRBJ2-7): DTGVSQNPRHKITKRGQNVTFRCDPISEHNRLYWYRQTLGQGPEFLTYFQNEAQLEKSRLLSDRFSAERPKGSFSTLEIQRTEQGDSAMYLCASSPASEQYFGPGTRLTVT.

The chain is built from TRBV6-5 and TRBJ2-7; 13 bases agree with TRBD2. The ends lost 1 base at V and 6 bases at J; junction bases unmatched: 3. The CDR3 spans 15 residues. Germline V gene data show CDR1 as MNHEY and CDR2 as SVGAGI. CDR3 nucleotides: TGTGCCAGCAGTTACTGGACTAGCGGGAGCCTCGAGCAGTACTTC. Residues: CASSYWTSGSLEQYF.

The rearrangement uses TRBV10-3 and TRBJ2-5; weak D call: TRBD2 (6 bases). The germline V and J ends were trimmed by 3 bases and 4 bases, with 21 bases remaining between them. This CDR3 spans 17 amino acids. CDR1 and CDR2 (germline): ENHRY, SYGVKD. DNA of the CDR3: TGTGCCATCAGTGATGAGGAGGGACCTTACGGTGGAGAGACCCAGTACTTC. Translation gives CAISDEEGPYGGETQYF.

This chain connects TRBV19 to TRBJ2-3; tentatively, D is TRBD1 (5 bases). V lost 4 bases to trimming and J lost 0 bases, with 11 bases between them. CDR1 is LNHDA and CDR2 is SQIVND in the germline V gene (reference sequence). The CDR3 is made up of 15 amino acids. This CDR3 is CASSNRGLSTDTQYF. CDR3 bases: TGTGCCAGTAGTAATAGGGGTCTCAGCACAGATACGCAGTATTTT. Using reference TRBV19 and TRBJ2-3 for the parts outside the CDR3, the full variable domain is DGGITQSPKYLFRKEGQNVTLSCEQNLNHDAMYWYRQDPGQGLRLIYYSQIVNDFQKGDIAEGYSVSREKKESFPLTVTSAQKNPTAFYLCASSNRGLSTDTQYFGPGTRLTVL.

The chain joins TRBV4-1 to TRBJ1-2; D uncertain. Germline loops: CDR1 MGHRA, CDR2 YSYEKL. V lost 0 bases and J 5 bases, leaving 7 bases between the germline ends. The CDR3 length is 13 residues. The CDR3 spells CASSQENGYGYTF. The CDR3, as DNA: TGCGCCAGCAGCCAAGAAAACGGTTATGGCTACACCTTC.

A single count supports this clone. V usage is TRBV2 and J usage is TRBJ1-2; 7 bases are a match to TRBD1. In germline, CDR1 is SNHLY, CDR2 FYNNEI. V shed 4 bases and J 9 bases; nucleotides not matched to a gene: 8. The CDR3 runs to 13 residues. The CDR3: CASSAQGVRSYTF. The CDR3 coding sequence is TGTGCCAGCAGTGCCCAGGGGGTGCGGAGCTACACCTTC.

The genes are TRBV5-1 and TRBJ2-4, with 7 bases matching TRBD1. The CDR3 contains 14 residues. V lost 3 bases to trimming and J lost 9 bases; unmatched junction nucleotides: 9. Germline loops: CDR1 SGHRS, CDR2 YFSETQ. The DNA of the CDR3 is TGCGCCAGCAGCTGGGGGACAGCGAGAGGCATTCAGTACTTC. It yields the protein CASSWGTARGIQYF. The whole variable domain, remainder taken from reference TRBV5-1 and TRBJ2-4, is KAGVTQTPRYLIKTRGQQVTLSCSPISGHRSVSWYQQTPGQGLQFLFEYFSETQRNKGNFPGRFSGRQFSNSRSEMNVSTLELGDSALYLCASSWGTARGIQYFGAGTRLSVL.

V gene TRBV6-1 combines with J gene TRBJ1-2; 9 nucleotides agree with TRBD1. V was pared by 1 base and J by 6 bases, with 6 bases of the junction left unmatched. The CDR3 has 15 residues. Germline lookup yields CDR1 MNHNS and CDR2 SASEGT. The chain's CDR3 is CASSEVQGAVNGYTF. The CDR3 bases are TGTGCCAGCAGTGAAGTACAGGGGGCGGTCAATGGCTACACCTTC.

The chain joins TRBV19 to TRBJ1-1; D possibly corresponds to TRBD1 (6 bases). Germline CDR1 is LNHDA and CDR2 is SQIVND (reference sequence). Trimming left V 4 bases short and J 12 bases short, with 15 bases between. The CDR3 extends over 12 amino acids. Here the CDR3 reads CASSTPGARTFF. The CDR3 DNA reads as TGTGCCAGTAGTACCCCAGGGGCGCGGACTTTCTTT. The complete variable domain, with remaining parts taken from reference TRBV19 and TRBJ1-1, reads DGGITQSPKYLFRKEGQNVTLSCEQNLNHDAMYWYRQDPGQGLRLIYYSQIVNDFQKGDIAEGYSVSREKKESFPLTVTSAQKNPTAFYLCASSTPGARTFFGQGTRLTVV.

The chain has TRBV28 and TRBJ2-1; 16 positions agree with TRBD2. Trimming removed 6 bases from V and 6 bases from J; junction bases left unmatched: 14. Germline V lookup: CDR1 MDHEN, CDR2 SYDVKM. This CDR3 contains 19 residues. The DNA for the CDR3 is TGTGCCAGCAGGCCACCGGGACTAGCGGGAGGGCGGGTCCTCAATGAGCAGTTCTTC. It translates to CASRPPGLAGGRVLNEQFF.

In its sample, this clone was seen a few times. V usage is TRBV6-1 and J usage is TRBJ2-3; the match to TRBD1 covers 7 bases. Trimming cost V 8 bases and J 5 bases; bases outside gene matches: 7. The CDR3 loop spans 13 amino acids. Looked up from germline, CDR1 is MNHNS and CDR2 is SASEGT. For the CDR3, the DNA is TGTGCCAGCGGGGACAGCTGGAAAGATACGCAGTATTTT. Translating gives CASGDSWKDTQYF.

This chain uses TRBV29-1 with TRBJ2-7; D is perhaps TRBD2 (5 bases). The CDR3 has 13 amino acids. V lost 6 bases, J lost 2 bases, and 14 bases lay in between. Germline CDR1 reads SQVTM; CDR2 reads ANQGSEA. The CDR3 spells CSVGTSLAYEQYF. The CDR3 DNA is TGCAGCGTCGGAACTAGTTTGGCCTACGAGCAGTACTTC.

The chain is built from TRBV4-3 and TRBJ2-2, with 10 bases lining up with TRBD1. This CDR3 is built from 16 residues. Germline CDR1 reads LGHNA; CDR2 reads YSLEER. The junction had 9 bases not matched to a gene; V was cut back by 4 bases and J by 7 bases. The CDR3 here is CASSPGTGVYSGELFF. Here the CDR3 DNA reads TGCGCCAGCAGCCCAGGGACAGGGGTTTATAGCGGGGAGCTGTTTTTT.

The CDR3 protein is CAGKEGLEQFF. The CDR3 DNA reads TGTGCCGGAAAAGAGGGACTTGAGCAGTTCTTC. The V and J genes are TRBV2 and TRBJ2-1, with a tentative D call TRBD2 (6 bases). Between the trimmed V and J ends, which lost 11 bases and 9 bases, there was a span of 14 bases. The length of the CDR3 is 11 residues. Per the germline V gene, CDR1 is SNHLY and CDR2 is FYNNEI. Full variable domain (rest looked up from reference TRBV2 and TRBJ2-1): EPEVTQTPSHQVTQMGQEVILRCVPISNHLYFYWYRQILGQKVEFLVSFYNNEISEKSEIFDDQFSVERPDGSNFTLKIRSTKLEDSAMYFCAGKEGLEQFFGPGTRLTVL.

The chain employs TRBV5-1 and TRBJ2-3, with 10 bases aligning to TRBD1. This CDR3 contains 15 residues. Germline V gene sequence: CDR1 SGHRS, CDR2 YFSETQ. V lost 4 bases and J lost 5; bases outside the gene matches: 7. This CDR3 reads CASSLRQGARDTQYF. Written as DNA, the CDR3 is TGCGCCAGCAGCCTCAGACAGGGGGCTAGAGATACGCAGTATTTT.

The chain couples TRBV13 to TRBJ2-2, with TRBD2 matching 8 bases. CDR1 is PRHDT, CDR2 FYEKMQ, per germline (reference sequence). V was pared by 8 bases and J by 2 bases, with 4 bases of the junction left unmatched. This CDR3 has 14 residues. The CDR3 reads CASGSGVNTGELFF. For the CDR3, the DNA is TGTGCCAGCGGTAGCGGGGTAAACACCGGGGAGCTGTTTTTT.

The chain couples TRBV19 to TRBJ2-1, with TRBD1 matching over 8 bases. This CDR3 region has 13 residues. Germline lookup yields CDR1 LNHDA and CDR2 SQIVND (reference sequence). With V trimmed by 11 bases and J by 7 bases, 10 bases remained unmatched. In DNA, the CDR3 is TGTGCCGTACGAGGTCAGGGGGCAAATGAGCAGTTCTTC. This sequence encodes CAVRGQGANEQFF. The full variable domain, completed using reference TRBV19 and TRBJ2-1, is DGGITQSPKYLFRKEGQNVTLSCEQNLNHDAMYWYRQDPGQGLRLIYYSQIVNDFQKGDIAEGYSVSREKKESFPLTVTSAQKNPTAFYLCAVRGQGANEQFFGPGTRLTVL.

The rearrangement uses TRBV28 and TRBJ1-1; 7 bases fit TRBD1. Germline V gives CDR1 MDHEN, CDR2 SYDVKM. This CDR3 is built from 16 residues. The ends lost 6 bases at V and 2 bases at J; junction bases unmatched: 12. The CDR3 coding sequence is TGTGCCAGCAGCGTTAGGGGGGCAGGGGGAAACACTGAAGCTTTCTTT. Translating gives CASSVRGAGGNTEAFF.

This chain uses TRBV7-6 with TRBJ2-5, with 13 nucleotides matching TRBD2. V gave up 4 bases and J gave up 5 bases; unmatched junction bases: 7. The germline gives CDR1 SGHVS, CDR2 FNYEAQ. The CDR3 spans 16 residues. CDR3: CASSSGLAGEGETQYF. In DNA form, the CDR3 reads TGTGCCAGCAGCTCAGGACTAGCGGGAGAGGGGGAGACCCAGTACTTC.

The chain couples TRBV27 to TRBJ2-7, with D perhaps matching TRBD1 (6 bases). This CDR3 is 13 amino acids long. Germline V gene data show CDR1 as MNHEY and CDR2 as SMNVEV (reference sequence). With 6 bases removed from V and 5 bases from J, the gap between germline ends came to 14 bases. CDR3 DNA sequence: TGTGCCAGCAGGCGACAGGTGAGCCACGAGCAGTACTTC. This encodes CASRRQVSHEQYF.